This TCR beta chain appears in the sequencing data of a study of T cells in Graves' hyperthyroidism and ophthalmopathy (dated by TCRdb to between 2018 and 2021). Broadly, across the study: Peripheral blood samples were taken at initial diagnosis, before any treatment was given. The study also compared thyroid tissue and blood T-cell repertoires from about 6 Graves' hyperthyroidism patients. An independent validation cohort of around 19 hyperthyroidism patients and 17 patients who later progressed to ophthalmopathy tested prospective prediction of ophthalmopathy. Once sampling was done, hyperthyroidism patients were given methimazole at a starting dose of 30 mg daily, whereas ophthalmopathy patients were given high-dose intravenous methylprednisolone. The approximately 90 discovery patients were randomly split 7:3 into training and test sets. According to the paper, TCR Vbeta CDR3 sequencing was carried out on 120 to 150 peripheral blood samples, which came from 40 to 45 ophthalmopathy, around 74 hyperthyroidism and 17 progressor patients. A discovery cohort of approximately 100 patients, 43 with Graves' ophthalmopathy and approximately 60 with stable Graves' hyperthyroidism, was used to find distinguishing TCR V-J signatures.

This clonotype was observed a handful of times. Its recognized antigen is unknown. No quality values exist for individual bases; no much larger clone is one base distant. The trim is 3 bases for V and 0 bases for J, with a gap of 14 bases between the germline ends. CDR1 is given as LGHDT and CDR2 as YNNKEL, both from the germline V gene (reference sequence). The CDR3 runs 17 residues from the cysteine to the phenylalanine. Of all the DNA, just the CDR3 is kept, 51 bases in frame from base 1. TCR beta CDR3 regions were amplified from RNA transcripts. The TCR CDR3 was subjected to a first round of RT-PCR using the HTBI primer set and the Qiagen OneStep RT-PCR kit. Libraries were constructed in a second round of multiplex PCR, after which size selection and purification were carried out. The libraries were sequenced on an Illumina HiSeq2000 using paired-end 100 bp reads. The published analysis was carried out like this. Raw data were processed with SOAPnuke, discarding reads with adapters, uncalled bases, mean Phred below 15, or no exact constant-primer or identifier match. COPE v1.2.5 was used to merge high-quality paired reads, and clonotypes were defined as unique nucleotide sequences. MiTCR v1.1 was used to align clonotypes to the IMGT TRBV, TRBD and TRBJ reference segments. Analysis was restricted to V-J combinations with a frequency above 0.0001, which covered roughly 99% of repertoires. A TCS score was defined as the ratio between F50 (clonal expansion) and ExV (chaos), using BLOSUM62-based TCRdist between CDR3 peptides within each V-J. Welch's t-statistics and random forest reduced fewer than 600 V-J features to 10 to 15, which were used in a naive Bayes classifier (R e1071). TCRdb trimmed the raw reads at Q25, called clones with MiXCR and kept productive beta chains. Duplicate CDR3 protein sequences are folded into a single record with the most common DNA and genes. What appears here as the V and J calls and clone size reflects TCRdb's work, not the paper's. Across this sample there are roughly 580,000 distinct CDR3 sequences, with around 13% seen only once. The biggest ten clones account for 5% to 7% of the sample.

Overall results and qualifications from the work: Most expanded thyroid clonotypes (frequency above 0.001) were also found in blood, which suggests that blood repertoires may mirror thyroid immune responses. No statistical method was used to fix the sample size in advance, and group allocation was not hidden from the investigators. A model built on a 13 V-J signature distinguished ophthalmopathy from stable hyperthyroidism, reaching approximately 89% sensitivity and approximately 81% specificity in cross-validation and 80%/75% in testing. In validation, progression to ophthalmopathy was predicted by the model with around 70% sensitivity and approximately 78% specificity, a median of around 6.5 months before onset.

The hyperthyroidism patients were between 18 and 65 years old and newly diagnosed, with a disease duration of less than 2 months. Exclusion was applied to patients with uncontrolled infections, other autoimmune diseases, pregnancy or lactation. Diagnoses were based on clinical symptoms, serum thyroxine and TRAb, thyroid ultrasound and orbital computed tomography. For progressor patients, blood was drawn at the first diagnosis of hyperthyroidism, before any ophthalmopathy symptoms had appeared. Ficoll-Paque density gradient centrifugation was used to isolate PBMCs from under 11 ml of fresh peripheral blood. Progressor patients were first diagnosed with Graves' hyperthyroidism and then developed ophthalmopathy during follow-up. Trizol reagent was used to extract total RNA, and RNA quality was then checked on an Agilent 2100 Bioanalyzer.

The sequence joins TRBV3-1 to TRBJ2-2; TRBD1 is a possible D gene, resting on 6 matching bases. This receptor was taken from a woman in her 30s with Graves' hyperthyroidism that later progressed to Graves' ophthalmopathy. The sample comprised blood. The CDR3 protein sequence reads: CASSHASGTSNTGELFF. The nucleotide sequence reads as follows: TGTGCCAGCAGCCACGCGTCCGGGACATCGAACACCGGGGAGCTGTTTTTT.